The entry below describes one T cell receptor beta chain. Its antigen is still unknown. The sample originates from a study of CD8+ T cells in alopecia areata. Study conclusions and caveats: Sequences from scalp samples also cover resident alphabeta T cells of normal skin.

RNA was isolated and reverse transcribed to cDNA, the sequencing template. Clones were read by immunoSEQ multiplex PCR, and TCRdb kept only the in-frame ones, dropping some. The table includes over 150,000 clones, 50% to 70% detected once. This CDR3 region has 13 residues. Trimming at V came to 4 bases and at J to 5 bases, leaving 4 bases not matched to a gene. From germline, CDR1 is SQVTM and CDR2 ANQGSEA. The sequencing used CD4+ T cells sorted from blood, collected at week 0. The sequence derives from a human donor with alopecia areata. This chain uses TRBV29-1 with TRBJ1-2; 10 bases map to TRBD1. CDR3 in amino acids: CSVADRGLYGYTF. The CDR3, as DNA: TGCAGCGTTGCTGACAGGGGGCTTTATGGCTACACCTTC.